Sequencing of this T cell receptor (beta chain) was carried out in a study of response to subunit inactivated influenza vaccine (dated by TCRdb to between 2018 and 2020). Background for the entire study: Deep quantitative profiling of the T cell receptor repertoire was used in the study to follow responses to a trivalent subunit inactivated influenza vaccine. Paper-wide results and their limitations: According to the authors, only a limited number of new T cells may be recruited by each seasonal influenza vaccination.

CDR1 ENHRY and CDR2 SYGVKD are derived from the germline V gene. V is cut by 3 bases and J by 5 bases, and the space between the germline ends is 22 bases. The CDR3 spans 17 residues, from the cysteine through the phenylalanine. Only CDR3 DNA remains: 51 bases, in frame from the first base. Libraries came from RT-PCR. The run used an Illumina HiSeq 2500. The public reads were quality trimmed at Q25 with fastp and then assembled into clones with MiXCR by TCRdb, keeping productive beta chains. Each record represents a unique CDR3 protein, reported with the most common genes and DNA among its rows. This sample comprises around 790,000 distinct CDR3 sequences, 21% of them detected only once. Roughly a tenth of the sample is held by the ten biggest clonotypes. On this clonotype itself: The specificity of this receptor is unknown. The record has no base qualities; no much larger clone is one base away.

This sequence was found in a man aged 45-60 years who received an inactivated influenza vaccine. Donor details come from another sample of the same person, matched by shared clones. The material sequenced was PBMCs from blood, taken 4 to 6 days after vaccination. The rearrangement combines TRBV10-3 with TRBJ2-5; the D gene may be TRBD1 or TRBD2, since each aligns over 6 bases. The nucleotide sequence reads as follows: TGTGCCATCAGTGATCCCAAAAGGAGGGGGGCCGCGGAGACCCAGTACTTC. This translates into CAISDPKRRGAAETQYF.